These T cell receptor beta chains were read from a single sample in a study of cytomegalovirus exposure and HLA in healthy donors. The assay was immunoSEQ multiplex PCR, and TCRdb's table has in-frame clones only and misses some. Among under 110,000 clones listed, 65% to 85% were seen once. The sample was PBMCs. These receptors originate from a man aged 45-65 years in good health and CMV-seronegative. CDR3s include the opening cysteine and the closing phenylalanine or tryptophan. The D gene is left open where the match is weak. Part of the rows lack a size; the others show once, few, many or a class for expanded clones.

v_call: TRBV5-5
j_call: TRBJ1-4
clone_size: -
d_call: -
cdr3_nt: TGTGCCAGCAGCTTGCAGGCTGCAACTAATGAAAAACTGTTTTTT
cdr3_aa: CASSLQAATNEKLFF

v_call: TRBV11-1
j_call: TRBJ2-3
clone_size: -
d_call: -
cdr3_nt: TGTGCCAGCAGCTTAGCCGCGGCCACAGATACGCAGTATTTT
cdr3_aa: CASSLAAATDTQYF

v_call: TRBV11-1
j_call: TRBJ2-5
clone_size: -
d_call: TRBD2
cdr3_nt: TGTGCCAGCAGCTCCTGGGGGGGAGAGTACTTC
cdr3_aa: CASSSWGGEYF

v_call: TRBV6-5
j_call: TRBJ1-6
clone_size: -
d_call: TRBD1
cdr3_nt: TGTGCCAGCAGGGACAGGGTTTATAATTCACCCCTCCACTTT
cdr3_aa: CASRDRVYNSPLHF

v_call: TRBV7-2
j_call: TRBJ2-5
clone_size: -
d_call: TRBD2
cdr3_nt: TGTGCCAGCAGCCAAGGGAGGGGCAACCGAGGGACCCAGTACTTC
cdr3_aa: CASSQGRGNRGTQYF

v_call: TRBV6-1
j_call: TRBJ2-1
clone_size: few
d_call: -
cdr3_nt: TGTGCCAGCAGTGAAAAGTGGGGGGTCGGGGATGAGCAGTTCTTC
cdr3_aa: CASSEKWGVGDEQFF

v_call: TRBV5-1
j_call: TRBJ2-3
clone_size: few
d_call: TRBD2
cdr3_nt: TGCGCCAGCAGGGCCGGGACTAGCGGCCTCACAGATACGCAGTATTTT
cdr3_aa: CASRAGTSGLTDTQYF

v_call: TRBV28
j_call: TRBJ1-1
clone_size: -
d_call: TRBD1
cdr3_nt: TGTGCCAGCAGTGATGGGACAGGCCCTGAAGCTTTCTTT
cdr3_aa: CASSDGTGPEAFF

v_call: TRBV25-1
j_call: TRBJ1-2
clone_size: -
d_call: -
cdr3_nt: TGTGCCAGCCGTGGGAGGGACTTTTGGTATGGCTACACCTTC
cdr3_aa: CASRGRDFWYGYTF

v_call: TRBV28
j_call: TRBJ2-5
clone_size: few
d_call: TRBD2
cdr3_nt: TGTGCCAGCAACTCGTGGCGGGGGTCCCAAGAGACCCAGTACTTC
cdr3_aa: CASNSWRGSQETQYF

v_call: TRBV7-9
j_call: TRBJ1-1
clone_size: -
d_call: TRBD1
cdr3_nt: TGTGCCAGCAGCTTGGGGACAGGGTTCACTGAAGCTTTCTTT
cdr3_aa: CASSLGTGFTEAFF

v_call: TRBV6-5
j_call: TRBJ2-5
clone_size: -
d_call: TRBD1
cdr3_nt: TGTGCCAGCAGTTACCCGGACAGGTCCGGGACCCAGTACTTC
cdr3_aa: CASSYPDRSGTQYF

v_call: TRBV18
j_call: TRBJ1-1
clone_size: -
d_call: -
cdr3_nt: TGTGCCAGCTCACCAGAGGGAAACATGCTCAACACTGAAGCTTTCTTT
cdr3_aa: CASSPEGNMLNTEAFF

v_call: TRBV5-1
j_call: TRBJ1-4
clone_size: -
d_call: -
cdr3_nt: TGCGCCAGCAGCCCCGACAGAATAGGACTGTTTTTT
cdr3_aa: CASSPDRIGLFF

v_call: TRBV5-6
j_call: TRBJ2-7
clone_size: -
d_call: -
cdr3_nt: TGTGCCAGCACCAATCTCGGGAGCAACTACGAGCAGTACTTC
cdr3_aa: CASTNLGSNYEQYF

v_call: TRBV6-6
j_call: TRBJ2-2
clone_size: -
d_call: -
cdr3_nt: TGTGCCAGCAGTTCCTCTCCCTCCGGGGAGCTGTTTTTT
cdr3_aa: CASSSSPSGELFF

v_call: TRBV2
j_call: TRBJ2-1
clone_size: -
d_call: TRBD1
cdr3_nt: TGTGCCAGCAGTTCCGGGACAGGCCATGAGCAGTTCTTC
cdr3_aa: CASSSGTGHEQFF

v_call: TRBV29-1
j_call: TRBJ2-1
clone_size: -
d_call: -
cdr3_nt: TGCAGCGTCGTGAGGGGGAGATACAATGAGCAGTTCTTC
cdr3_aa: CSVVRGRYNEQFF

v_call: TRBV5-6
j_call: TRBJ1-6
clone_size: -
d_call: -
cdr3_nt: TGTGCCAGCAGCTTCGGGGGTTATTCACCCCTCCACTTT
cdr3_aa: CASSFGGYSPLHF

v_call: TRBV6-1
j_call: TRBJ1-1
clone_size: few
d_call: TRBD1
cdr3_nt: TGTGCCAGCAGTAGCCGGGACAGGGGTGAAGCTTTCTTT
cdr3_aa: CASSSRDRGEAFF

v_call: TRBV19
j_call: TRBJ2-1
clone_size: -
d_call: TRBD2
cdr3_nt: TGTGCCAGTAGTAATAGCGGGGGGCCCAATGAGCAGTTCTTC
cdr3_aa: CASSNSGGPNEQFF

v_call: TRBV6-7
j_call: TRBJ2-1
clone_size: -
d_call: -
cdr3_nt: TGTGCCCCATCGCGAGGGGGTGGCTCCTACAATGAGCAGTTCTTC
cdr3_aa: CAPSRGGGSYNEQFF

v_call: TRBV5-1
j_call: TRBJ1-4
clone_size: -
d_call: -
cdr3_nt: TGCGCCAGCAGCTCAGGGCTTGCGGCTGAAAAACTGTTTTTT
cdr3_aa: CASSSGLAAEKLFF

v_call: TRBV7-3
j_call: TRBJ2-1
clone_size: -
d_call: -
cdr3_nt: TGTGCCAGCGGAGACTACAATGAGCAGTTCTTC
cdr3_aa: CASGDYNEQFF

v_call: TRBV5-1
j_call: TRBJ2-1
clone_size: once
d_call: TRBD2
cdr3_nt: TGCGCCAGCATCCCCTTTAGCGGGGGGGCCAAGGATGAGCAGTTCTTC
cdr3_aa: CASIPFSGGAKDEQFF

v_call: TRBV11-2
j_call: TRBJ1-1
clone_size: -
d_call: -
cdr3_nt: TGTGCCAGCAGCTCGATAAGGGTCGGGGACACTGAAGCTTTCTTT
cdr3_aa: CASSSIRVGDTEAFF

v_call: TRBV7-2
j_call: TRBJ2-1
clone_size: -
d_call: TRBD2
cdr3_nt: TGTGCCAGCAGCGGCGGGACTAGCGGGAGTAATGAGCAGTTCTTC
cdr3_aa: CASSGGTSGSNEQFF

v_call: TRBV5-6
j_call: TRBJ2-7
clone_size: -
d_call: TRBD1
cdr3_nt: TGTGCCAGCAGCCGGACAGGGCTCCACGAGCAGTACTTC
cdr3_aa: CASSRTGLHEQYF

v_call: TRBV30
j_call: TRBJ2-7
clone_size: once
d_call: TRBD2
cdr3_nt: TGTGCCTGGATGACTAGCGGGGGATCCTACGAGCAGTACTTC
cdr3_aa: CAWMTSGGSYEQYF

v_call: TRBV18
j_call: TRBJ1-1
clone_size: -
d_call: -
cdr3_nt: TGTGCCAGCTCACGTGAGGTGGCGGACACTGAAGCTTTCTTT
cdr3_aa: CASSREVADTEAFF

v_call: TRBV23-1
j_call: TRBJ2-3
clone_size: -
d_call: TRBD2
cdr3_nt: TGCGCCAGCAGTCAATCTGACCCCCGGGACATCACTGGACTAGCGGGATCCACAGATACGCAGTATTTT
cdr3_aa: CASSQSDPRDITGLAGSTDTQYF

v_call: TRBV18
j_call: TRBJ2-7
clone_size: -
d_call: TRBD1
cdr3_nt: TGTGCCAGCTCACGCCAGACAGGGAACCCCTACGAGCAGTACTTC
cdr3_aa: CASSRQTGNPYEQYF

v_call: TRBV9
j_call: TRBJ1-6
clone_size: once
d_call: -
cdr3_nt: TGTGCCAGCAGCGTAGGTCCAGGGGCGGATTCACCCCTCCACTTT
cdr3_aa: CASSVGPGADSPLHF

v_call: TRBV28
j_call: TRBJ1-5
clone_size: -
d_call: TRBD1
cdr3_nt: TGTGCCAGCAGTATCAGGGACAGGGCCAATCAGCCCCAGCATTTT
cdr3_aa: CASSIRDRANQPQHF

v_call: TRBV6-6
j_call: TRBJ2-7
clone_size: -
d_call: TRBD1
cdr3_nt: TGTGCCAGCAGTTGCAGGGGACAGGGCCACGAGCAGTACTTC
cdr3_aa: CASSCRGQGHEQYF

v_call: TRBV4-1
j_call: TRBJ1-4
clone_size: -
d_call: -
cdr3_nt: TGCGCCAGCAGCCATCGACAATACAGGGATAGGAATGAAAAACTGTTTTTT
cdr3_aa: CASSHRQYRDRNEKLFF

v_call: TRBV9
j_call: TRBJ2-7
clone_size: once
d_call: TRBD2
cdr3_nt: TGTGCCAGCTCACTAGCGGGAGGTGGGGACGAGCAGTACTTC
cdr3_aa: CASSLAGGGDEQYF

v_call: TRBV15
j_call: TRBJ1-2
clone_size: -
d_call: -
cdr3_nt: TGTGCCACCAGCAGGCGGGCCTCGACTGGCTACACCTTC
cdr3_aa: CATSRRASTGYTF

v_call: TRBV6-5
j_call: TRBJ1-5
clone_size: -
d_call: -
cdr3_nt: TGTGCCAGCAGTTACTCCGGGGAAACTCAGCCCCAGCATTTT
cdr3_aa: CASSYSGETQPQHF

v_call: TRBV5-4
j_call: TRBJ2-1
clone_size: -
d_call: -
cdr3_nt: TGTGCCAGCAGGCCTCCCGACCGGGGGGCTATGAATGAGCAGTTCTTC
cdr3_aa: CASRPPDRGAMNEQFF

v_call: TRBV19
j_call: TRBJ2-3
clone_size: -
d_call: -
cdr3_nt: TGTGCCAGTAGTATAGATGACATCGGCACAGATACGCAGTATTTT
cdr3_aa: CASSIDDIGTDTQYF

v_call: TRBV27
j_call: TRBJ1-6
clone_size: -
d_call: -
cdr3_nt: TGTGCCAGCAGCGAATTCCTCAGGGCTTATAATTCACCCCTCCACTTT
cdr3_aa: CASSEFLRAYNSPLHF

v_call: TRBV6-1
j_call: TRBJ2-1
clone_size: -
d_call: TRBD1
cdr3_nt: TGTGCCAGCAGCCAAAACTCACAGGGGGAGCAGTTCTTC
cdr3_aa: CASSQNSQGEQFF

v_call: TRBV20-1
j_call: TRBJ2-1
clone_size: few
d_call: -
cdr3_nt: TGCAGTGCTAGAGTCATGACTATGAGGTTCTTC
cdr3_aa: CSARVMTMRFF

v_call: TRBV9
j_call: TRBJ1-2
clone_size: -
d_call: -
cdr3_nt: TGTGCCAGCTCATTTGGGGCAGTCAACTATGGCTACACCTTC
cdr3_aa: CASSFGAVNYGYTF

v_call: TRBV11-3
j_call: TRBJ2-2
clone_size: -
d_call: -
cdr3_nt: TGTGCCAGCAGCTTAAGCCCCCCAGGGTCTACGGGCGGGGAGCTGTTTTTT
cdr3_aa: CASSLSPPGSTGGELFF

v_call: TRBV4-1
j_call: TRBJ2-1
clone_size: once
d_call: -
cdr3_nt: TGCGCCAGCAGCCACACAGGGCACAATGAGCAGTTCTTC
cdr3_aa: CASSHTGHNEQFF

v_call: TRBV9
j_call: TRBJ1-1
clone_size: few
d_call: -
cdr3_nt: TGTGCCAGCAGCGCCACCCCACAGGTTCATACCACTGAAGCTTTCTTT
cdr3_aa: CASSATPQVHTTEAFF

v_call: TRBV28
j_call: TRBJ1-5
clone_size: -
d_call: -
cdr3_nt: TGTGCCAGTGGGGGGGGTGATCAGCCCCAGCATTTT
cdr3_aa: CASGGGDQPQHF

v_call: TRBV2
j_call: TRBJ1-1
clone_size: few
d_call: -
cdr3_nt: TGTGCCAGCACGGGTCTTTCTGAAGCTTTCTTT
cdr3_aa: CASTGLSEAFF

v_call: TRBV28
j_call: TRBJ1-4
clone_size: -
d_call: -
cdr3_nt: TGTGCCAGCAGTTTAGGGGCAGGGAAGGAAAAACTGTTTTTT
cdr3_aa: CASSLGAGKEKLFF

v_call: TRBV30
j_call: TRBJ1-5
clone_size: once
d_call: -
cdr3_nt: TGTGCCTGGAGTGTACTCAGCAATCAGCCCCAGCATTTT
cdr3_aa: CAWSVLSNQPQHF

v_call: TRBV20-1
j_call: TRBJ1-1
clone_size: -
d_call: -
cdr3_nt: TGCAGTGCCAGCGACAGAAGTGAAGCTTTCTTT
cdr3_aa: CSASDRSEAFF

v_call: TRBV7-9
j_call: TRBJ2-7
clone_size: -
d_call: -
cdr3_nt: TGTGCCAGCAGCTTAGTACTGGGCGAGCAGTACTTC
cdr3_aa: CASSLVLGEQYF